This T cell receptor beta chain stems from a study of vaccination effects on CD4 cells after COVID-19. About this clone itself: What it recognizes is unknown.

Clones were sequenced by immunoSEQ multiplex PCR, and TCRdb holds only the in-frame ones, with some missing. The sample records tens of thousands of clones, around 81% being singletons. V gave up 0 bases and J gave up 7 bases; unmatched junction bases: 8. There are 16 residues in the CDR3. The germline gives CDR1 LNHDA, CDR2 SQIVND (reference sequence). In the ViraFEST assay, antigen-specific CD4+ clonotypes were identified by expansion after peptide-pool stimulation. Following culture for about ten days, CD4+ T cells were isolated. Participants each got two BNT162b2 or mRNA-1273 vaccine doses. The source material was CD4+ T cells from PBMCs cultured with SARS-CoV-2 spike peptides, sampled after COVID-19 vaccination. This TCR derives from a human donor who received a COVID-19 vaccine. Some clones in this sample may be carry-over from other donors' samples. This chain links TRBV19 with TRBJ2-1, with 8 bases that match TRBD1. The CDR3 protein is CASSIEVAGGRNEQFF. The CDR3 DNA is TGTGCCAGTAGTATAGAGGTGGCAGGGGGCCGGAATGAGCAGTTCTTC.